This T cell receptor (beta chain) was sequenced for a study of blood T cells in healthy people across ages. Study conclusions and caveats: Observed TCR beta diversity per million T cells went down as age went up. This fall followed a roughly linear course with age.

A second PCR, run for roughly 7 to 11 cycles, used a sample-barcoded 5' primer plus a J-beta primer mix. TCRdb re-called the 5' RACE reads with MiXCR, one entry per CDR3 protein. This sample has some 1.5 million distinct CDR3 sequences, with 28% found just once. This clonotype was seen only a few times. Its target is not known. This sequence was found in a woman in her twenties or thirties in good health. Sequences were obtained from blood.

In DNA form, the CDR3 reads TGTGCCAGCAGGGAATTCTCCGGGGATGGCTACACCTTC. This codes for CASREFSGDGYTF. This chain joins TRBV27 and TRBJ1-2; D gene unclear. V lost 6 bases and J lost 6, with 14 bases in between. CDR3 length: 13 amino acids. From germline, CDR1 is MNHEY and CDR2 SMNVEV (reference sequence).